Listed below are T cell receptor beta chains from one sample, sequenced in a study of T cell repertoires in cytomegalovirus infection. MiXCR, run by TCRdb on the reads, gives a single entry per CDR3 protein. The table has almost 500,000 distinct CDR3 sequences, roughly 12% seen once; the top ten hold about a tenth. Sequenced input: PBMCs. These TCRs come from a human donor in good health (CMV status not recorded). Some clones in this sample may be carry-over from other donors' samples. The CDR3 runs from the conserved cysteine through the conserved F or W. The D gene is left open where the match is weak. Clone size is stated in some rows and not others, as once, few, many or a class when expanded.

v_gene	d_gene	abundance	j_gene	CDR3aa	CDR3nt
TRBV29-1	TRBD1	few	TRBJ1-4	CSAGDRDNEKLFF	TGCAGCGCCGGGGACAGGGATAATGAAAAACTGTTTTTT
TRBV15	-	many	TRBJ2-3	CATSRDSSTDTQYF	TGTGCCACCAGCAGAGATAGCAGCACAGATACGCAGTATTTT
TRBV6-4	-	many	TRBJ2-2	CASSDTGRSNTGELFF	TGTGCCAGCAGCGATACGGGACGCTCGAACACCGGGGAGCTGTTTTTT
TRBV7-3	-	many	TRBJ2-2	CASSADRTFGELFF	TGTGCCAGCAGCGCCGACAGAACGTTCGGGGAGCTGTTTTTT
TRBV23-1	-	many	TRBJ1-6	CASETGTYDNSPLHF	TGCGCCAGCGAAACCGGGACCTACGATAATTCACCCCTCCACTTT
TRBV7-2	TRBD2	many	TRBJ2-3	CASSFDGGGDTQYF	TGTGCCAGCAGCTTTGACGGGGGGGGAGATACGCAGTATTTT
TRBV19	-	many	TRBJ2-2	CASSTGRPNTGELFF	TGTGCCAGTAGTACGGGGAGACCGAACACCGGGGAGCTGTTTTTT
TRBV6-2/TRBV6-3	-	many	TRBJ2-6	CASREGAGANVLTF	TGTGCCAGCAGGGAGGGGGCTGGGGCCAACGTCCTGACTTTC
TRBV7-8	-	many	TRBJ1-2	CASSLQGYNYGYTF	TGTGCCAGCAGCTTACAGGGTTATAACTATGGCTACACCTTC
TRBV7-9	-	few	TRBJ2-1	CASGYEQFF	TGTGCCAGCGGGTATGAGCAGTTCTTC
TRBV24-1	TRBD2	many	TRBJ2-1	CATSDLEAGAGDEQFF	TGTGCCACCAGTGATTTGGAGGCGGGAGCTGGGGATGAGCAGTTCTTC
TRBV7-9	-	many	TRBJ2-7	CASSRGPPYEQYF	TGTGCCAGCAGCCGGGGACCCCCCTACGAGCAGTACTTC
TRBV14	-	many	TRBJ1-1	CASSQSNTEAFF	TGTGCCAGCAGCCAATCGAACACTGAAGCTTTCTTT
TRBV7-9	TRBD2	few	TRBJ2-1	CASSLVGTSGHNEQFF	TGTGCCAGCAGCTTAGTAGGGACTAGCGGGCACAATGAGCAGTTCTTC
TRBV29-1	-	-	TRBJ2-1	CSVEVRRYNEQFF	TGCAGCGTTGAAGTCCGACGGTACAATGAGCAGTTCTTC
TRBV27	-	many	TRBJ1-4	CASSLAGDPNEKLFF	TGTGCCAGCAGTTTGGCAGGGGACCCTAATGAAAAACTGTTTTTT
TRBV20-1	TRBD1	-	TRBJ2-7	CSARQGAQEQYF	TGCAGTGCTAGACAGGGGGCTCAAGAGCAGTACTTC
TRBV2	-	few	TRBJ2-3	CASSEARQSGDTQYF	TGTGCCAGCAGTGAAGCGCGGCAGTCCGGGGATACGCAGTATTTT
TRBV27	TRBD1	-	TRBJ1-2	CASSRTGGMRTGYTF	TGTGCCAGCAGTAGGACAGGGGGCATGAGAACTGGCTACACCTTC
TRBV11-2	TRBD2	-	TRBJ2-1	CASSGVGRGGGDEQFF	TGTGCCAGCAGCGGGGTTGGGCGGGGGGGCGGAGATGAGCAGTTCTTC
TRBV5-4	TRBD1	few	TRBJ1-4	CASSLYGTATNEKLFF	TGTGCCAGCAGCTTGTATGGGACAGCAACTAATGAAAAACTGTTTTTT
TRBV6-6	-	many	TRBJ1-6	CASIGTGTGNSPLHF	TGTGCCAGCATCGGAACCGGGACGGGTAATTCACCCCTCCACTTT
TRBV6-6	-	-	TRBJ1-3	CASSYSHSNSGNTIYF	TGTGCCAGCAGTTACTCGCACAGCAACTCTGGAAACACCATATATTTT
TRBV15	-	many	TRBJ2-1	CATSRALGAFGNEQFF	TGTGCCACCAGCAGGGCCCTGGGGGCCTTCGGGAATGAGCAGTTCTTC
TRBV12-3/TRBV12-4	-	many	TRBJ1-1	CASNEYPNTEAFF	TGTGCCAGCAACGAGTACCCAAACACTGAAGCTTTCTTT
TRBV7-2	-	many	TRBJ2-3	CASSLAASPDTQYF	TGTGCCAGCAGCTTAGCAGCGTCCCCGGATACGCAGTATTTT
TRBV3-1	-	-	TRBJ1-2	CASSQDTERGYTF	TGTGCCAGCAGCCAAGATACGGAGCGGGGCTACACCTTC
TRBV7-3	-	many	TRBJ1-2	CASSLTSDSSYGYTF	TGTGCCAGCAGCTTAACGTCGGACAGCAGCTATGGCTACACCTTC
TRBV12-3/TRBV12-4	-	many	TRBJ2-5	CASSFGIAQETQYF	TGTGCCAGCAGTTTCGGGATAGCCCAAGAGACCCAGTACTTC
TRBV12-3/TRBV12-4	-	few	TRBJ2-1	CASSLAERVEQFF	TGTGCCAGCAGTTTAGCCGAGCGGGTAGAGCAGTTCTTC
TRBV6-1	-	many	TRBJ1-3	CASRVTIKENTIYF	TGTGCCAGCAGGGTGACTATTAAGGAAAACACCATATATTTT
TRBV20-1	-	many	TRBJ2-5	CSANMGPEETQYF	TGCAGTGCTAATATGGGACCCGAAGAGACCCAGTACTTC
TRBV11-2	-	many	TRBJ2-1	CASSLEGGDEQFF	TGTGCCAGCAGCTTAGAAGGGGGAGATGAGCAGTTCTTC
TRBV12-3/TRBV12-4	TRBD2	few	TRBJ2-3	CASSFGGRRKDTQYF	TGTGCCAGCAGTTTTGGCGGGAGACGTAAAGATACGCAGTATTTT
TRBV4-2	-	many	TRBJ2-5	CASSQLLRTHTVKTQYF	TGTGCCAGCAGCCAACTTCTCCGGACTCACACGGTGAAGACCCAGTACTTC
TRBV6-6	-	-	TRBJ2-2	CASSYRPSGTGELFF	TGTGCCAGCAGTTACAGACCCAGTGGCACCGGGGAGCTGTTTTTT
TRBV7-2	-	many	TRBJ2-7	CAMLRGDNSYEQYF	TGTGCCATGTTACGCGGGGACAACTCCTACGAGCAGTACTTC
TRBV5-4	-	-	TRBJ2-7	CASSTGPVGGGQYF	TGTGCCAGCAGCACCGGGCCAGTCGGGGGCGGGCAGTACTTC
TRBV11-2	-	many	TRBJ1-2	CASSLDLAIGYTF	TGTGCCAGCAGCTTAGATCTCGCTATAGGCTACACCTTC
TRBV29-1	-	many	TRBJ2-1	CSVDGYFHYNEQFF	TGCAGCGTTGATGGGTATTTCCATTACAATGAGCAGTTCTTC
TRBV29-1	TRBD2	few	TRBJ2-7	CSVGVVAGTYEQYF	TGCAGCGTGGGGGTGGTAGCGGGGACCTACGAGCAGTACTTC
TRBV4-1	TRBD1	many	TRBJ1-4	CASSPRGQTNEKLFF	TGCGCCAGCAGCCCCCGGGGACAGACTAATGAAAAACTGTTTTTT
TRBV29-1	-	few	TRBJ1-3	CSVGVAGNTIYF	TGCAGCGTTGGGGTGGCTGGAAACACCATATATTTT
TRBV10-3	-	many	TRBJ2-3	CAISTPGRGRADTQYF	TGTGCCATCAGCACCCCGGGACGGGGCAGGGCAGATACGCAGTATTTT
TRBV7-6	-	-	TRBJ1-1	CASGLQGSTEAFF	TGTGCCAGCGGCTTACAGGGAAGTACTGAAGCTTTCTTT
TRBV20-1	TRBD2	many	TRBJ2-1	CSAHGTRVYNEQFF	TGCAGTGCTCACGGGACTAGGGTTTACAATGAGCAGTTCTTC
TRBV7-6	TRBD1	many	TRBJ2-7	CASSLRQGTNEQYF	TGTGCCAGCAGCCTGCGACAGGGGACAAACGAGCAGTACTTC
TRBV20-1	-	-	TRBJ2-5	CSAPETRETRYF	TGCAGTGCTCCCGAAACTAGAGAGACCCGGTACTTC
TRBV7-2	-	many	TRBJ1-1	CASSSQGNAEAFF	TGTGCCAGCAGCAGTCAGGGGAACGCTGAAGCTTTCTTT